These 26 T cell receptor beta chains were all obtained from the same sample, sequenced in a study of T cells in Graves' hyperthyroidism and ophthalmopathy. The CDR3 regions of TCR beta were amplified from RNA transcripts. A set of HTBI primers served as the primers for a first-round RT-PCR of the TCR CDR3. Each CDR3 protein gets one entry after TCRdb re-called the multiplex PCR reads with MiXCR. The sample records roughly 380,000 distinct CDR3 sequences, approximately 15% being singletons. The source material was blood. Receptors were obtained from a woman in her sixties or seventies with Graves' hyperthyroidism.

Comments on this clonotype: Relative to the germline gene, one junction end is altered; a read error may explain this. The V call is TRBV27, the J call TRBJ1-5; no definite D call. Per the germline V gene, CDR1 is MNHEY and CDR2 is SMNVEV (reference sequence). The CDR3 extends over 14 amino acids. CDR3 residues: CASSLSFRNQPRHF. The CDR3 nucleotides read TGTGCCAGCAGTTTATCGTTCCGGAATCAGCCCCGGCATTTT.

The chain links TRBV5-1 to TRBJ2-5; 7 positions agree with TRBD2. This CDR3 has 16 residues. Losses at the gene ends were 4 bases for V and 4 bases for J; bases not matched to a gene: 13. CDR1 is SGHRS and CDR2 is YFSETQ in the germline V gene. The CDR3 bases are TGCGCCAGCAGCCAACAACCCCAGAGCGGGATAGAGACCCAGTACTTC. Its protein product is CASSQQPQSGIETQYF.

This clonotype was detected many times. The V and J genes are TRBV2 and TRBJ2-3; D gene ambiguous. From germline, CDR1 is SNHLY and CDR2 FYNNEI. Trimming pared 3 bases from V and 4 bases from J, leaving 11 bases between. The CDR3 sequence is 14 residues long. The CDR3 protein is CASSEDGTADTQYF. DNA for the CDR3: TGTGCCAGCAGTGAGGACGGTACGGCAGATACGCAGTATTTT. The variable domain in full, completed from reference TRBV2 and TRBJ2-3, reads EPEVTQTPSHQVTQMGQEVILRCVPISNHLYFYWYRQILGQKVEFLVSFYNNEISEKSEIFDDQFSVERPDGSNFTLKIRSTKLEDSAMYFCASSEDGTADTQYFGPGTRLTVL.

This clonotype was detected many times. This chain uses TRBV28 with TRBJ1-4; 9 bases map to TRBD1. Germline CDR1 reads MDHEN; CDR2 reads SYDVKM. The CDR3 sequence is 15 residues long. The ends lost 2 bases at V and 4 bases at J; junction bases unmatched: 2. The CDR3 DNA reads as TGTGCCAGCAGTTTAGAGGGACAGGGTAATGAAAAACTGTTTTTT. This translates into CASSLEGQGNEKLFF. Full variable domain (remainder filled in from reference TRBV28 and TRBJ1-4): DVKVTQSSRYLVKRTGEKVFLECVQDMDHENMFWYRQDPGLGLRLIYFSYDVKMKEKGDIPEGYSVSREKKERFSLILESASTNQTSMYLCASSLEGQGNEKLFFGSGTQLSVL.

In this sample, this clonotype turned up many times. This sequence joins TRBV27 and TRBJ2-5; 10 positions agree with TRBD2. The CDR3 runs to 14 residues. Germline CDR1 MNHEY, CDR2 SMNVEV (reference sequence). Unmatched junction bases numbered 10, after V lost 6 bases and J lost 9 bases. In DNA form, the CDR3 reads TGTGCCAGCAGGGTCCTAGCGGGAGCTGTGGCCCAGTACTTC. Translated, it gives CASRVLAGAVAQYF.

This clonotype was recorded many times. This chain links TRBV6-2 or TRBV6-3 with TRBJ2-5; D gene uncertain. Per the germline V gene, CDR1 is MNHEY and CDR2 is SVGEGT. This CDR3 region has 14 residues. Trimming left V 6 bases short and J 5 bases short, with 16 bases between. The CDR3 region is CASRQFKARETQYF. CDR3 sequence (DNA): TGTGCCAGCAGACAATTTAAGGCCCGGGAGACCCAGTACTTC.

The table lists this clonotype with many counts. The gene calls are TRBV20-1 and TRBJ1-1; D is undetermined. The CDR3 spans 11 residues. Looked up from germline, CDR1 is DFQATT and CDR2 is SNEGSKA (reference sequence). The ends were cut back, 4 bases at V and 1 base at J, with 4 bases in the middle. The CDR3 DNA reads as TGCAGTGCTAAGGGGAACACTGAAGCTTTCTTT. Amino acids: CSAKGNTEAFF.

The table lists this clonotype with many counts. This chain connects TRBV2 to TRBJ2-4, with D perhaps matching TRBD2 (5 bases). Germline CDR1 reads SNHLY; CDR2 reads FYNNEI. CDR3 length: 14 residues. Trimming removed 7 bases at V and 1 base at J, with 11 bases between. The CDR3 sequence: CASTEGEAKNIQYF. CDR3 nucleotide sequence: TGTGCCAGCACCGAGGGTGAGGCCAAAAACATTCAGTACTTC.

Comments on this clonotype: One end of the junction is discordant with germline, which a read error may explain. The chain couples TRBV20-1 to TRBJ2-1; 7 bases map to TRBD2. The V gene's germline CDR1 is DFQATT and CDR2 SNEGSKA (reference sequence). There are 15 residues in the CDR3. The CDR3 region has the DNA TGCAGTACTAGATCAAGCGGGACTTCAAGAGAGGAGCAGTTCTTC. Translation gives CSTRSSGTSREEQFF.

V is TRBV9 and J is TRBJ1-2; the D is unclear. The CDR3 length is 16 residues. Looked up from germline, CDR1 is SGDLS and CDR2 is YYNGEE. Between the trimmed V and J ends, which lost 0 bases and 1 base, there was a span of 13 bases. The CDR3 reads CASSVEYARDNYGYTF. Written as DNA, the CDR3 is TGTGCCAGCAGCGTAGAATATGCGCGAGATAACTATGGCTACACCTTC.

This clonotype was found a few times. This rearrangement joins TRBV20-1 to TRBJ1-4; D gene unclear. From germline, CDR1 is DFQATT and CDR2 SNEGSKA (reference sequence). V lost 1 base to trimming and J lost 5 bases, with 8 bases between them. The CDR3 totals 13 residues. The CDR3 bases are TGCAGTGCTAGAGGTGGGCAGAATGAAAAACTGTTTTTT. Translation gives CSARGGQNEKLFF.

The gene calls are TRBV25-1 and TRBJ2-7; no firm D call. Trimming left V 2 bases short and J 5 bases short, with 7 bases between. The CDR3 is made up of 12 amino acids. Germline CDR1 reads MGHDK; CDR2 reads SYGVNS. The CDR3 sequence: CASSEGIHEQYF. The CDR3, as DNA: TGTGCCAGCAGTGAAGGTATCCACGAGCAGTACTTC.

The CDR3, as DNA: TGCAGTGCGGTCAGACCCGGGACAGGGGGCTTTAACTATGGCTACACCTTC. Amino acids: CSAVRPGTGGFNYGYTF. The V call is TRBV20-1, the J call TRBJ1-2; 12 positions match TRBD1. Per germline, CDR1 DFQATT and CDR2 SNEGSKA (reference sequence). This CDR3 has 17 amino acids. J was trimmed by 1 base and V by 6 bases; bases with no gene match: 12.

This clonotype came up many times. The V call is TRBV2, the J call TRBJ2-7; unclear D gene. The V and J ends lost 7 bases and 0 bases respectively, with 4 bases between them. This CDR3 comprises 11 residues. The V gene's germline CDR1 is SNHLY and CDR2 FYNNEI. CDR3 coding DNA: TGTGCCAGCACGGTCTCCTACGAGCAGTACTTC. It is translated as CASTVSYEQYF. Drawing the rest from reference TRBV2 and TRBJ2-7, the complete variable domain is EPEVTQTPSHQVTQMGQEVILRCVPISNHLYFYWYRQILGQKVEFLVSFYNNEISEKSEIFDDQFSVERPDGSNFTLKIRSTKLEDSAMYFCASTVSYEQYFGPGTRLTVT.

To note about this clonotype: This may arise from a read error, as a much more abundant clone is one base away. The rearrangement links TRBV6-5 to TRBJ1-2, with D unclear. This CDR3 contains 14 residues. The V gene lost 8 bases and the J gene lost 0 bases, with 13 bases spanning the gap. Germline V gives CDR1 MNHEY, CDR2 SVGAGI. CDR3 bases: TGTGCCAGCGGTTCCGACATCTCTAACTATGGCTACACCTTC. Amino acids: CASGSDISNYGYTF.

The V and J genes are TRBV5-1 and TRBJ2-3, with D possibly being TRBD1 (5 bases). CDR3 length equals 13 residues. With 5 bases removed from V and 5 bases from J, the gap between germline ends came to 12 bases. Germline V lookup: CDR1 SGHRS, CDR2 YFSETQ. The chain's CDR3 is CASRSGSEDTQYF. The CDR3 bases are TGCGCCAGCAGATCAGGGTCGGAAGATACGCAGTATTTT.

With regard to this clonotype: This likely comes from a read error, as the CDR3 has no conserved phenylalanine or tryptophan at its end. The J gene is TRBJ2-7, the V gene TRBV7-9; weak D call: TRBD2 (5 bases). The length of the CDR3 is 18 residues. The germline CDR1 and CDR2 sequences are SEHNR and FQNEAQ (reference sequence). V lost 2 bases and J lost 3, with 23 bases in between. The CDR3 spells CASSLSWLRGSADYEQYL. In nucleotides, the CDR3 is TGTGCCAGCAGCTTAAGTTGGCTACGGGGTAGCGCGGACTACGAGCAGTACCTC.

This clonotype was recorded at least ten times. This sequence joins TRBV3-1 and TRBJ2-1; D is unclear. The CDR3 spans 11 residues. Germline CDR1 and CDR2: LGHDT and YNNKEL (reference sequence). The V and J ends lost 1 base and 11 bases respectively, with 6 bases between them. Here the CDR3 reads CASSQGRQQFF. DNA of the CDR3: TGTGCCAGCAGCCAAGGACGGCAGCAGTTCTTC.

This clonotype was found many times. The rearrangement links TRBV30 to TRBJ1-4; 10 nucleotides align to TRBD1. The CDR3 runs 14 residues. Germline trimming cut 3 bases from V and 7 bases from J; bases unmatched to any gene: 5. CDR1 and CDR2 (germline): GTSNPN, SVGIG (reference sequence). DNA for the CDR3: TGTGCCTGGAGAAACCGGGACAGGGGTGAAAAACTGTTTTTT. This codes for CAWRNRDRGEKLFF. Full variable domain (outside the CDR3, taken from reference TRBV30 and TRBJ1-4): SQTIHQWPATLVQPVGSPLSLECTVEGTSNPNLYWYRQAAGRGLQLLFYSVGIGQISSEVPQNLSASRPQDRQFILSSKKLLLSDSGFYLCAWRNRDRGEKLFFGSGTQLSVL.

This clonotype was seen a few times. V and J are TRBV12-3 or TRBV12-4 and TRBJ2-2; no firm D call. Between the trimmed V and J ends, which lost 7 bases and 6 bases, there was a span of 21 bases. This CDR3 region has 16 residues. CDR3 in DNA: TGTGCCAGCACGACCCTTACCGGGCTGGTTGCCGGGGAGCTGTTTTTT. Residues: CASTTLTGLVAGELFF.

This clonotype has ten or more counts. The rearrangement uses TRBV4-1 and TRBJ2-5, with D possibly matching TRBD2 (6 bases). This CDR3 is 16 amino acids long. Deletions cut 0 bases from V and 0 bases from J, with 11 bases between. Looked up from germline, CDR1 is MGHRA and CDR2 is YSYEKL. CDR3 nucleotide sequence: TGCGCCAGCAGCCAAGATCCTGGCGGGGACCAAGAGACCCAGTACTTC. Protein sequence: CASSQDPGGDQETQYF.

The rearrangement joins TRBV28 to TRBJ1-3; D uncertain. The CDR3 is 14 residues long. CDR1 is MDHEN and CDR2 is SYDVKM in the germline V gene. Between the trimmed V and J ends, which lost 1 base and 2 bases, there was a span of 6 bases. CDR3 protein: CASSLYRAGNTIYF. CDR3 DNA: TGTGCCAGCAGTTTATACCGGGCTGGAAACACCATATATTTT.

This clonotype was seen many times. Here the CDR3 reads CASSLERAPGKLFF. DNA of the CDR3: TGCGCCAGCAGCTTAGAGAGGGCGCCTGGAAAACTGTTTTTT. V is TRBV5-1 and J is TRBJ1-4; no clear D. Germline V gene data show CDR1 as SGHRS and CDR2 as YFSETQ. V was shortened by 2 bases and J by 10 bases, with 15 bases between the two germline ends. The length of the CDR3 is 14 residues.

This clonotype was seen many times. The chain employs TRBV18 and TRBJ1-4; D unclear. V shed 1 base and J shed 5 bases, with 11 bases lying between them. Germline assignment: CDR1 KGHSH and CDR2 LQKENI. The CDR3 spans 15 residues. In DNA, the CDR3 is TGTGCCAGCTCACCACAAAACAGACCGAATGAAAAACTGTTTTTT. It encodes CASSPQNRPNEKLFF.

The sample holds a few counts of this clonotype. The genes are TRBV2 and TRBJ2-4; D might be TRBD2 (5 bases). The germline V gene has CDR1 SNHLY and CDR2 FYNNEI. With 7 bases removed from V and 1 base from J, the gap between germline ends came to 8 bases. The CDR3 has 13 amino acids. The CDR3 sequence is CASNWEAKNIQYF. For the CDR3, the DNA is TGTGCCAGCAACTGGGAGGCCAAAAACATTCAGTACTTC.

This chain joins TRBV4-1 and TRBJ2-5, with D uncertain. This CDR3 spans 16 amino acids. Trimming removed 3 bases from V and 2 bases from J, with 16 bases in between. CDR1 and CDR2 from the germline V gene are MGHRA and YSYEKL. CDR3 amino acids: CASSQPGLHEQETQYF. The CDR3 DNA reads TGCGCCAGCAGCCAGCCAGGCCTACATGAGCAAGAGACCCAGTACTTC.